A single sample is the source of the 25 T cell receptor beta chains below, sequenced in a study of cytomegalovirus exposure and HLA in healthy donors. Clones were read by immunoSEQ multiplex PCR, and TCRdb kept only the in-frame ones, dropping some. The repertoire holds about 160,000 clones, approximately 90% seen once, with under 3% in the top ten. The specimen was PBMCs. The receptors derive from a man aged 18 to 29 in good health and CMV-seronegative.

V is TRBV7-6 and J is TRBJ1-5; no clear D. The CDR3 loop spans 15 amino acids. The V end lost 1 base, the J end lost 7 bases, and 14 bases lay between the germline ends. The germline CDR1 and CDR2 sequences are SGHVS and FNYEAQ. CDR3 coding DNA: TGTGCCAGCAGCTTAGAGCGGGGTATGGGCCAGCCCCAGCATTTT. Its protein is CASSLERGMGQPQHF.

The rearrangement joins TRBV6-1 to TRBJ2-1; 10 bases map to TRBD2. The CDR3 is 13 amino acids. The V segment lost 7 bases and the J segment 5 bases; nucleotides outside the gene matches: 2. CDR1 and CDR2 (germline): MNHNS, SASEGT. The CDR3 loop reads CASKLAGHNEQFF. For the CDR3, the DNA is TGTGCCAGCAAACTAGCGGGACACAATGAGCAGTTCTTC.

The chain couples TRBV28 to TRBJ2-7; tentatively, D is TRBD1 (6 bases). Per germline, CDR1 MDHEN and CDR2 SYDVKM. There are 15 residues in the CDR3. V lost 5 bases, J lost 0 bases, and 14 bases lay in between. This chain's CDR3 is CASSLRDTPSYEQYF. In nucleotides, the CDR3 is TGTGCCAGCAGTCTCCGGGACACCCCCTCCTACGAGCAGTACTTC.

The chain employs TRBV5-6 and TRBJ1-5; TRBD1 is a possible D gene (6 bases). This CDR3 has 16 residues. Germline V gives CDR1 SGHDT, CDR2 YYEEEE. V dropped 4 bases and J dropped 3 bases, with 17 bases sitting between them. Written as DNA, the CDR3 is TGTGCCAGCAGCCCAGGGGACACTTTGCCCAATCAGCCCCAGCATTTT. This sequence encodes CASSPGDTLPNQPQHF.

In DNA, the CDR3 is TGTGCCAGCAGCCTATCCCCTAGCGGGAGTTACGAGCAGTACTTC. This gives the protein CASSLSPSGSYEQYF. The chain recombines TRBV28 with TRBJ2-7; TRBD2 agrees at 10 bases. J was trimmed by 4 bases and V by 6 bases; bases with no gene match: 9. The germline V gene encodes CDR1 MDHEN and CDR2 SYDVKM. This CDR3 has 15 amino acids.

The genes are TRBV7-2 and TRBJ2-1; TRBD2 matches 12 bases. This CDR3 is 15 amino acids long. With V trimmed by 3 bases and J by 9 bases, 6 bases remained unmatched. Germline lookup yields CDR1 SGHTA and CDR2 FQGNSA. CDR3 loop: CASSFWTSGTGEQFF. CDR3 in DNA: TGTGCCAGCAGCTTTTGGACTAGCGGGACGGGTGAGCAGTTCTTC.

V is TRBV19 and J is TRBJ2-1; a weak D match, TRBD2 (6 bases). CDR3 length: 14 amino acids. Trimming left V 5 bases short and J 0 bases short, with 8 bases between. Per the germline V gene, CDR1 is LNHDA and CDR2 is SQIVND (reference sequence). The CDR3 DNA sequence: TGTGCCAGTAGTGCGGGACGCTCCTACAATGAGCAGTTCTTC. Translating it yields CASSAGRSYNEQFF.

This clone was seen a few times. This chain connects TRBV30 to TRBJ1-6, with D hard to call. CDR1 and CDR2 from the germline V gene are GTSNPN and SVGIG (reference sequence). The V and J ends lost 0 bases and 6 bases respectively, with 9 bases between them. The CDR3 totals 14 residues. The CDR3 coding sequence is TGTGCCTGGAGTGTAGGACGGGGTAATTCACCCCTCCACTTT. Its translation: CAWSVGRGNSPLHF.

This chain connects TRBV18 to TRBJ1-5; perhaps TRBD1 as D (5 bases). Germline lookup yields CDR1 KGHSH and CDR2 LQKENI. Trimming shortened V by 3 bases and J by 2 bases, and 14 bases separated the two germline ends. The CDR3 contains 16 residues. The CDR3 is CASSPTFGGGNQPQHF. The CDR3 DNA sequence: TGTGCCAGCTCACCGACCTTTGGGGGGGGCAATCAGCCCCAGCATTTT.

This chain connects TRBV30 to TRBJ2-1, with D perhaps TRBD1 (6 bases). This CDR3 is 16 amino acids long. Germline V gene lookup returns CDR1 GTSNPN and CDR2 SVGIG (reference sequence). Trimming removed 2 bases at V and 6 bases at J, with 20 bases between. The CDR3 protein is CAWSLMGAKVVNEQFF. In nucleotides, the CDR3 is TGTGCCTGGAGTTTGATGGGGGCAAAGGTAGTCAATGAGCAGTTCTTC.

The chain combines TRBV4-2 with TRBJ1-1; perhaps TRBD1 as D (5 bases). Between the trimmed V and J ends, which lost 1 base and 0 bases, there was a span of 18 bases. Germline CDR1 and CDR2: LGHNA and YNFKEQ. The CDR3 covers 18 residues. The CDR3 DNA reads TGTGCCAGCAGCCAAGTCCCCCACGGGGGGGAAGTGAACACTGAAGCTTTCTTT. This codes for CASSQVPHGGEVNTEAFF.

The CDR3 nucleotides are TGCGCCAGCAGCTTGAGGCTAGCGGGATTAGCGGAAGAGACCCAGTACTTC. Amino acids: CASSLRLAGLAEETQYF. J is TRBJ2-5 and V is TRBV5-1; TRBD2 agrees at 9 bases. The trim removed 1 base at V and 3 bases at J, leaving 10 bases unmatched. The CDR3 runs 17 residues. Germline assignment: CDR1 SGHRS and CDR2 YFSETQ. Combining the CDR3 with reference TRBV5-1 and TRBJ2-5 gives the whole variable domain KAGVTQTPRYLIKTRGQQVTLSCSPISGHRSVSWYQQTPGQGLQFLFEYFSETQRNKGNFPGRFSGRQFSNSRSEMNVSTLELGDSALYLCASSLRLAGLAEETQYFGPGTRLLVL.

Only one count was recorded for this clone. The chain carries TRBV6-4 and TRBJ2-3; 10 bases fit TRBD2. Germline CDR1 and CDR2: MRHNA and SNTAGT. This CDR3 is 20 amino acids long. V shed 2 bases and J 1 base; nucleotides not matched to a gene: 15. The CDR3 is CASSDGGWASGSFGTDTQYF. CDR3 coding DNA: TGTGCCAGCAGTGACGGGGGTTGGGCTAGCGGGAGCTTCGGCACAGATACGCAGTATTTT.

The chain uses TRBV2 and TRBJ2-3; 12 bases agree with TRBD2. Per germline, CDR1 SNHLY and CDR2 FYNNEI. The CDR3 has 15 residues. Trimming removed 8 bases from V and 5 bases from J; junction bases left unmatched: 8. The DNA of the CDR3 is TGTGCCAGCGGAAGACTAGCGGGAGTAGGAGATACGCAGTATTTT. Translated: CASGRLAGVGDTQYF.

The CDR3 nucleotides are TGTGCCAGCGGCCGGGACATGACCTACAATGAGCAGTTCTTC. Protein sequence: CASGRDMTYNEQFF. V and J are TRBV6-1 and TRBJ2-1; TRBD1 is a possible D gene (6 bases). The CDR3 is 14 residues long. CDR1 and CDR2 from the germline V gene are MNHNS and SASEGT. The V gene lost 8 bases and the J gene lost 2 bases, with 13 bases spanning the gap.

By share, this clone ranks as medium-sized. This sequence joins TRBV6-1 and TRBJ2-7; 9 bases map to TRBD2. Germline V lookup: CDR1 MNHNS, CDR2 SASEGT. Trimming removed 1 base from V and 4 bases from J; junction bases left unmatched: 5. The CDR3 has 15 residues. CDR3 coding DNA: TGTGCCAGCAGTGAAGAGGGTAGCGGGAGTTACGAGCAGTACTTC. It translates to CASSEEGSGSYEQYF.

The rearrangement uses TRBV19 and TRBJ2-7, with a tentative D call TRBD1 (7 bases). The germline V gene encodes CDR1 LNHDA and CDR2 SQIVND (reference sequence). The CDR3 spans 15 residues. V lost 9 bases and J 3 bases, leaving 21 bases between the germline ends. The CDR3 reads CASRERTGSFYEQYF. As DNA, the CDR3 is TGTGCCAGCCGGGAGAGGACAGGCTCGTTCTACGAGCAGTACTTC.

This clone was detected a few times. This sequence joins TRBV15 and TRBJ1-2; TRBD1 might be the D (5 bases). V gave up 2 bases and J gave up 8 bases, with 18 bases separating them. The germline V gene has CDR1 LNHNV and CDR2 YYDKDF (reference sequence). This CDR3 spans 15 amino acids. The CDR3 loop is CATSRTTLGGGGYTF. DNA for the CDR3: TGTGCCACCAGCAGAACCACCCTCGGCGGGGGGGGCTACACCTTC.

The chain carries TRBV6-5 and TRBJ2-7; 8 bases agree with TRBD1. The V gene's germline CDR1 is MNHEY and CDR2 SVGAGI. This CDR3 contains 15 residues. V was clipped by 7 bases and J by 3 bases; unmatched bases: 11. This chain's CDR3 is CASTRQGLFLYEQYF. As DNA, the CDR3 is TGTGCCAGCACTAGACAGGGGCTCTTTCTCTACGAGCAGTACTTC.

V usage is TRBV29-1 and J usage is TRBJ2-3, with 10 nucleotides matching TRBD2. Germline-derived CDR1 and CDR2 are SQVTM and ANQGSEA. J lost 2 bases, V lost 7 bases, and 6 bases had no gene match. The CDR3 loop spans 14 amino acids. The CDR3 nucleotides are TGCAGCGCCAAACTAGCGGGGCTCACAGATACGCAGTATTTT. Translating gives CSAKLAGLTDTQYF.

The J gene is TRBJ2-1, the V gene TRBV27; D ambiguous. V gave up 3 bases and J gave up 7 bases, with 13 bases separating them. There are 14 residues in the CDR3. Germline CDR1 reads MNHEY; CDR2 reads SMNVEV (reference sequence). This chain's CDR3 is CASSFVGNPNEQFF. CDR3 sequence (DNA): TGTGCCAGCAGTTTTGTTGGCAACCCAAATGAGCAGTTCTTC.

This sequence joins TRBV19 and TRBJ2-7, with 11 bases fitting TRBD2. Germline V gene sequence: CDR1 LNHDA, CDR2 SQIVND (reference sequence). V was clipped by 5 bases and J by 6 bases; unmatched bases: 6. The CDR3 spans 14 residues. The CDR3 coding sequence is TGTGCCAGTAGTCTGACTAGCGGGGCACGCGAGCAGTACGTC. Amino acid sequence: CASSLTSGAREQYV.

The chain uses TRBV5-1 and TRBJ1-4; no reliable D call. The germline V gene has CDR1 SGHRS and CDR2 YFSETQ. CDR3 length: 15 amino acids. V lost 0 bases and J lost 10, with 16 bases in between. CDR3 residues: CASSLAGLKGGKLFF. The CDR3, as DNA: TGCGCCAGCAGCTTGGCCGGGCTAAAAGGAGGAAAACTGTTTTTT.

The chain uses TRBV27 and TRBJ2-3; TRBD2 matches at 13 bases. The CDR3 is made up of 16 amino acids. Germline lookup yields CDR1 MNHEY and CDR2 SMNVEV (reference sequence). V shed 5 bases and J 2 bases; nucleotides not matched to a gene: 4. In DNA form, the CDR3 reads TGTGCCAGCAGTCCCGGGACTAGCGGGGTCACAGATACGCAGTATTTT. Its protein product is CASSPGTSGVTDTQYF.

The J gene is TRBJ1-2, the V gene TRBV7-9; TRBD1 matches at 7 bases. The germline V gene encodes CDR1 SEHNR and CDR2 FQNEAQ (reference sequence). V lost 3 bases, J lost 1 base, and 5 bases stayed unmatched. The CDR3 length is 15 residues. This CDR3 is CASSFLQGVNYGYTF. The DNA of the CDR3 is TGTGCCAGCAGCTTCCTGCAGGGGGTTAACTATGGCTACACCTTC.